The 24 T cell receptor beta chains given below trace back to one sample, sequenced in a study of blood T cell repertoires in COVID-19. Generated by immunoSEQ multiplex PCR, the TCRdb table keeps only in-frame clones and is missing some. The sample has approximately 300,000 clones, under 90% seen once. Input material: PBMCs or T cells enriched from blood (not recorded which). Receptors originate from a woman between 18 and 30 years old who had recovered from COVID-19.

DNA of the CDR3: TGTGCCAGCAACCTGGGACTAGCGTCAAGCTCCTACAATGAGCAGTTCTTC. This codes for CASNLGLASSSYNEQFF. This chain connects TRBV9 to TRBJ2-1; TRBD2 aligns across 10 bases. With V trimmed by 6 bases and J by 0 bases, 9 bases remained unmatched. CDR3 length: 17 amino acids. Germline lookup yields CDR1 SGDLS and CDR2 YYNGEE.

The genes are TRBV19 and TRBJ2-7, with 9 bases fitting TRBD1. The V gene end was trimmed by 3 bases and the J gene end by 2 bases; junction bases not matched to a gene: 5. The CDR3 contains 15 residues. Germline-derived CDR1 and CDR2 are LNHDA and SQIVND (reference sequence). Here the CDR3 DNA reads TGTGCCAGTAGTATGGGCTGGGACAGGGCCTACGAGCAGTACTTC. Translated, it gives CASSMGWDRAYEQYF.

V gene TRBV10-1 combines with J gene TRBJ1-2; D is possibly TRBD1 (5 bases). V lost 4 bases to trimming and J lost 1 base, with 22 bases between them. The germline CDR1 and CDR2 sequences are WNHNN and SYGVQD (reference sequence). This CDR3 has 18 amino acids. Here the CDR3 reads CASSVIGGASLLNYGYTF. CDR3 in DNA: TGCGCCAGCAGTGTGATTGGTGGGGCCTCCCTCCTTAACTATGGCTACACCTTC.

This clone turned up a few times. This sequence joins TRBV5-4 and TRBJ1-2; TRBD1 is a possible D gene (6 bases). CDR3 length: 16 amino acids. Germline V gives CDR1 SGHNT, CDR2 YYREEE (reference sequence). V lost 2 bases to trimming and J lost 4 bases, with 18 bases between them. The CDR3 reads CASSLYPGGARYGYTF. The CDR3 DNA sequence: TGTGCCAGCAGCTTATACCCCGGGGGGGCGCGCTATGGCTACACCTTC.

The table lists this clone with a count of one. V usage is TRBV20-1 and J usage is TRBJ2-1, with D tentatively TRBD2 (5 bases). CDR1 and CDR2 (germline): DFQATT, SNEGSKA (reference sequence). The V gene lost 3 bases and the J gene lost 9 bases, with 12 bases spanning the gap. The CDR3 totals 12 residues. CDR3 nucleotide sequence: TGCAGTGCTAGTCGGGGTTGGATTGAGCAGTTCTTC. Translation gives CSASRGWIEQFF.

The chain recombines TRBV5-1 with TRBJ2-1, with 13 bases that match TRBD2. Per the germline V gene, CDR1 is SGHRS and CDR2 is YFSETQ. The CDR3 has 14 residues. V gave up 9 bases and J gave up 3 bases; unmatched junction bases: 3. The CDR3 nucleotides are TGCGCCACAACTAGCGGGGGGGACTACAATGAGCAGTTCTTC. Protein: CATTSGGDYNEQFF.

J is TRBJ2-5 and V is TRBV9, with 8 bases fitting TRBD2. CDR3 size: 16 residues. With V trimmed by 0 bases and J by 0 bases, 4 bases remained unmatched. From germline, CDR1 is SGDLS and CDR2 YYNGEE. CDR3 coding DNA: TGTGCCAGCAGCGTAGGGAGCGGGAGTTACCAAGAGACCCAGTACTTC. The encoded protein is CASSVGSGSYQETQYF.

The CDR3 coding sequence is TGTGCCAGCTTGACAGTTAGCAATCAGCCCCAGCATTTT. The encoded protein is CASLTVSNQPQHF. The genes are TRBV28 and TRBJ1-5; TRBD1 is a possible D gene (5 bases). Per the germline V gene, CDR1 is MDHEN and CDR2 is SYDVKM. V lost 8 bases and J lost 0, with 8 bases in between. The CDR3 is made up of 13 amino acids.

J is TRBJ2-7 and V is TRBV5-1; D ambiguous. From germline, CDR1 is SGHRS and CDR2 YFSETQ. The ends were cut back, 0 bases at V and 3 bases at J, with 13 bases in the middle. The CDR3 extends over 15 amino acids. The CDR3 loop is CASSLDLYKIYEQYF. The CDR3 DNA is TGCGCCAGCAGCTTGGACCTATATAAAATCTACGAGCAGTACTTC.

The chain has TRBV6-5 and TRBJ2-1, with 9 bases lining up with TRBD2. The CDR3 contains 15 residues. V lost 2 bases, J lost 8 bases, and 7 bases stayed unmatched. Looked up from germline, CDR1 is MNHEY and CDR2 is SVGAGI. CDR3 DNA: TGTGCCAGCAGTTACGCCGGGACTAGCTTCGATGAGCAGTTCTTC. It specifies CASSYAGTSFDEQFF.

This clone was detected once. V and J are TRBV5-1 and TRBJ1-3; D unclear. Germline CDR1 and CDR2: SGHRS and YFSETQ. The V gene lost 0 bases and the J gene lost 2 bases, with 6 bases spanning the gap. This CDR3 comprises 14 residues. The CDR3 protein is CASSLGSAGNTIYF. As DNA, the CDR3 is TGCGCCAGCAGCTTGGGGAGTGCTGGAAACACCATATATTTT.

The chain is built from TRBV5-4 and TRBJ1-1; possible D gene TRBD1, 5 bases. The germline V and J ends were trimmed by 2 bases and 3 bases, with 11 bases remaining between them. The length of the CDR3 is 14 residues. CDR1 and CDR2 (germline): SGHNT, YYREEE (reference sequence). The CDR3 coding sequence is TGTGCCAGCAGCTTTGGAGGGACTGACACTGAAGCTTTCTTT. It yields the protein CASSFGGTDTEAFF.

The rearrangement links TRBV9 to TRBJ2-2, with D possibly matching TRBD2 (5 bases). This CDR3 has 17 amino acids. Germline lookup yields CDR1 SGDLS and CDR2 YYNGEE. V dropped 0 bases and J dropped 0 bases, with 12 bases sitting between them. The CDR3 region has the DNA TGTGCCAGCAGCGTAGGAGGGCTGAATCCGAACACCGGGGAGCTGTTTTTT. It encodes CASSVGGLNPNTGELFF. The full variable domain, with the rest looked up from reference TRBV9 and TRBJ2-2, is DSGVTQTPKHLITATGQRVTLRCSPRSGDLSVYWYQQSLDQGLQFLIQYYNGEERAKGNILERFSAQQFPDLHSELNLSSLELGDSALYFCASSVGGLNPNTGELFFGEGSRLTVL.

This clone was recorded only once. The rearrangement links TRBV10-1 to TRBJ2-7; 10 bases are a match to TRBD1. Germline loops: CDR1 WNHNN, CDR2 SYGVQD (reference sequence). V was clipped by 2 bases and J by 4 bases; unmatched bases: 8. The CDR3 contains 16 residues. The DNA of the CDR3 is TGCGCCAGCAGTGAGACAGGGACAGGGGCTGGGTACGAGCAGTACTTC. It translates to CASSETGTGAGYEQYF.

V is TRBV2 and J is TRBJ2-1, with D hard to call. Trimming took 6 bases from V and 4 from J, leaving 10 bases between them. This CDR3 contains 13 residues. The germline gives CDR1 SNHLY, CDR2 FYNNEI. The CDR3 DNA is TGTGCCAGCAGCCGTGACGGGTACAATGAGCAGTTCTTC. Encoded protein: CASSRDGYNEQFF.

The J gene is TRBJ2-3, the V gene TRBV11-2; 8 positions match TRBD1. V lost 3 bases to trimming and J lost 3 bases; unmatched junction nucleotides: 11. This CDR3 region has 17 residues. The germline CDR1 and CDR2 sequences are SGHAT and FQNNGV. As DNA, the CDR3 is TGTGCCAGCAGCTTTGCTCCGACAGGGGATAGTACAGATACGCAGTATTTT. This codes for CASSFAPTGDSTDTQYF.

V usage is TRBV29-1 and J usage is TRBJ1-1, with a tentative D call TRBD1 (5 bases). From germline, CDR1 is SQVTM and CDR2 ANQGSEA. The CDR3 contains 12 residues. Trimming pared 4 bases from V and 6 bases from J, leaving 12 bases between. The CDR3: CSVVGGDPEAFF. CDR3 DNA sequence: TGCAGCGTTGTAGGAGGGGACCCTGAAGCTTTCTTT. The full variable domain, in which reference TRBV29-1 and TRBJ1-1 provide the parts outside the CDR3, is SAVISQKPSRDICQRGTSLTIQCQVDSQVTMMFWYRQQPGQSLTLIATANQGSEATYESGFVIDKFPISRPNLTFSTLTVSNMSPEDSSIYLCSVVGGDPEAFFGQGTRLTVV.

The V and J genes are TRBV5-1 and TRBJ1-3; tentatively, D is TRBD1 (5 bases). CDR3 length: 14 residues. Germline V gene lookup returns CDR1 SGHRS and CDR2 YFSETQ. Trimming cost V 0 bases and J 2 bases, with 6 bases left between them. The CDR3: CASSLGRAGNTIYF. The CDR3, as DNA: TGCGCCAGCAGCTTGGGCAGGGCTGGAAACACCATATATTTT.

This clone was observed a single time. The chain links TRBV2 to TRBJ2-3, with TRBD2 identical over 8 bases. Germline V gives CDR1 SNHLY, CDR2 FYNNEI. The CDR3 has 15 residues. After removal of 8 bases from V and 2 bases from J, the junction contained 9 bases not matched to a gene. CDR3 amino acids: CASLGLAGPTDTQYF. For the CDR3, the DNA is TGTGCCAGCCTCGGGTTAGCGGGGCCCACAGATACGCAGTATTTT.

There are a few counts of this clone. The CDR3 region has the DNA TGTGCCAGTAGTCCTTTCGGGACTCCTGAGGGCGCTTTCTTT. Translation gives CASSPFGTPEGAFF. The rearrangement uses TRBV19 and TRBJ1-1, with a weak D call TRBD1 (5 bases). Germline V CDR1 and CDR2: LNHDA, SQIVND (reference sequence). V was clipped by 5 bases and J by 11 bases, with 21 bases between them. The CDR3 has 14 residues.

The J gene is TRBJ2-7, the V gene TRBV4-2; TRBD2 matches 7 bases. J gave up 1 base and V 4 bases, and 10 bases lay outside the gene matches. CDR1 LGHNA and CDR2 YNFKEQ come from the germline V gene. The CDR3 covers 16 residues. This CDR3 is CASSPQAGGTSYEQYF. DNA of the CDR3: TGTGCCAGCAGCCCGCAGGCCGGGGGGACGTCCTACGAGCAGTACTTC.

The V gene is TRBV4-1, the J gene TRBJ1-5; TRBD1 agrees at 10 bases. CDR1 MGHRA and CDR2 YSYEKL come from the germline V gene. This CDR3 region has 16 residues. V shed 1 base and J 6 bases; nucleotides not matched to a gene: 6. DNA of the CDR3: TGCGCCAGCAGCCAAGGGACAGGGGGGTATACTCAGCCCCAGCATTTT. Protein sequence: CASSQGTGGYTQPQHF.

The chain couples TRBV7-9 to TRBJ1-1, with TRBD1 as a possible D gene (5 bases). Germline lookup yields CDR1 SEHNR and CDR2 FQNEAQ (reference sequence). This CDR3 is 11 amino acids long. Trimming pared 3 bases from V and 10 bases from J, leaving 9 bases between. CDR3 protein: CASSLAGGAFF. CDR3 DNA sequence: TGTGCCAGCAGCTTGGCCGGGGGAGCTTTCTTT.

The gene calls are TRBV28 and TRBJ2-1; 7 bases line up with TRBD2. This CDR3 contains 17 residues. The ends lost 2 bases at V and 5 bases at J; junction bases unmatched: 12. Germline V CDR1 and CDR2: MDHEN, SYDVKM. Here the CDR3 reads CASSLTGGRALDNEQFF. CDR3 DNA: TGTGCCAGCAGTTTAACGGGTGGGAGGGCCCTAGACAATGAGCAGTTCTTC.